A selection of T cell receptor beta chains follows, all from one sample in a study of T cell repertoires in cytomegalovirus infection. Which antigens these TCRs recognize remains unknown. Each CDR3 protein gets one entry after TCRdb re-called the reads with MiXCR. The sample shows about 900,000 distinct CDR3 sequences, under 40% of them seen only once. Sequencing was performed on cultured CD8+ T cells from PBMCs, taken from culture after CMV antigen stimulation. The receptor set was obtained from a human donor in good health (CMV status not recorded). Some clones in this sample may be carry-over from other donors' samples. Both conserved end residues are part of each CDR3. A D gene is named only where the DNA matches it firmly. Size is omitted from some rows. Given values are once, few, many or a class for expanded clones.

V gene: TRBV6-5; J gene: TRBJ2-1; clone size: once; D gene: NA; CDR3 protein: CASSYGGPPNEQFF; CDR3 DNA: TGTGCCAGCAGTTATGGTGGGCCCCCCAATGAGCAGTTCTTC
V gene: TRBV19; J gene: TRBJ2-7; clone size: few; D gene: NA; CDR3 protein: CASSIATGGEQYF; CDR3 DNA: TGTGCCAGTAGTATAGCGACCGGGGGCGAGCAGTACTTC
V gene: TRBV6-2/TRBV6-3; J gene: TRBJ2-1; clone size: few; D gene: NA; CDR3 protein: CASSPSIYNEQFF; CDR3 DNA: TGTGCCAGCAGTCCAAGTATCTACAATGAGCAGTTCTTC
V gene: TRBV19; J gene: TRBJ2-3; clone size: few; D gene: NA; CDR3 protein: CASSIVATDTQYF; CDR3 DNA: TGTGCCAGTAGTATAGTGGCGACAGATACGCAGTATTTT
V gene: TRBV7-6; J gene: TRBJ2-5; clone size: few; D gene: NA; CDR3 protein: CASSLAEYQETQYF; CDR3 DNA: TGTGCCAGCAGCTTAGCGGAGTACCAAGAGACCCAGTACTTC
V gene: TRBV7-2; J gene: TRBJ1-1; clone size: many; D gene: NA; CDR3 protein: CASSPWGGFEAFF; CDR3 DNA: TGTGCCAGCAGCCCATGGGGCGGGTTTGAAGCTTTCTTT
V gene: TRBV27; J gene: TRBJ2-1; clone size: NA; D gene: NA; CDR3 protein: CASLPGSSYNEQFF; CDR3 DNA: TGTGCCAGCCTTCCGGGGAGCTCCTACAATGAGCAGTTCTTC
V gene: TRBV10-3; J gene: TRBJ1-2; clone size: few; D gene: TRBD1; CDR3 protein: CAISETGQDVYGYTF; CDR3 DNA: TGTGCCATCAGTGAAACGGGACAGGATGTCTATGGCTACACCTTC
V gene: TRBV6-6; J gene: TRBJ2-1; clone size: NA; D gene: NA; CDR3 protein: CASKEGGYNEQFF; CDR3 DNA: TGTGCCAGCAAAGAAGGAGGGTACAATGAGCAGTTCTTC
V gene: TRBV6-5; J gene: TRBJ2-3; clone size: few; D gene: NA; CDR3 protein: CASSYSRLDGTDTQYF; CDR3 DNA: TGTGCCAGCAGTTACTCGAGACTAGATGGCACAGATACGCAGTATTTT
V gene: TRBV7-9; J gene: TRBJ1-1; clone size: NA; D gene: TRBD1; CDR3 protein: CASGQGAEAFF; CDR3 DNA: TGTGCCAGCGGACAGGGGGCTGAAGCTTTCTTT
V gene: TRBV10-1; J gene: TRBJ1-1; clone size: NA; D gene: TRBD1; CDR3 protein: CASTPTGDNTEAFF; CDR3 DNA: TGCGCCAGCACTCCGACAGGGGATAACACTGAAGCTTTCTTT
V gene: TRBV27; J gene: TRBJ1-2; clone size: few; D gene: TRBD1; CDR3 protein: CASSPSGTVDGYTF; CDR3 DNA: TGTGCCAGCAGCCCTTCCGGGACAGTAGATGGCTACACCTTC
V gene: TRBV14; J gene: TRBJ2-1; clone size: few; D gene: NA; CDR3 protein: CASSHVDSYNEQFF; CDR3 DNA: TGTGCCAGCAGCCACGTCGACTCTTACAATGAGCAGTTCTTC
V gene: TRBV6-1; J gene: TRBJ2-4; clone size: few; D gene: NA; CDR3 protein: CASSQTSLAKNIQYF; CDR3 DNA: TGTGCCAGCAGTCAGACAAGTCTAGCCAAAAACATTCAGTACTTC
V gene: TRBV2; J gene: TRBJ1-2; clone size: NA; D gene: NA; CDR3 protein: CASSEEKGRPEYGYTF; CDR3 DNA: TGTGCCAGCAGTGAAGAAAAAGGACGGCCGGAATATGGCTACACCTTC
V gene: TRBV6-4; J gene: TRBJ1-4; clone size: NA; D gene: NA; CDR3 protein: CASSDEGLGEKLFF; CDR3 DNA: TGTGCCAGCAGTGACGAGGGATTAGGTGAAAAACTGTTTTTT
V gene: TRBV6-1; J gene: TRBJ2-3; clone size: few; D gene: TRBD2; CDR3 protein: CASSLRDYLTDTQYF; CDR3 DNA: TGTGCCAGCAGCCTCCGGGACTACCTCACAGATACGCAGTATTTT
V gene: TRBV20-1; J gene: TRBJ2-2; clone size: few; D gene: TRBD1; CDR3 protein: CSARQQGVYTGELFF; CDR3 DNA: TGCAGTGCTAGGCAACAGGGGGTCTACACCGGGGAGCTGTTTTTT
V gene: TRBV19; J gene: TRBJ2-5; clone size: NA; D gene: TRBD1; CDR3 protein: CASRGDSLQETQYF; CDR3 DNA: TGTGCCAGTAGGGGGGACAGCCTCCAAGAGACCCAGTACTTC
V gene: TRBV14; J gene: TRBJ2-3; clone size: NA; D gene: NA; CDR3 protein: CASSHPYSLFTDTQYF; CDR3 DNA: TGTGCCAGCAGCCACCCCTATAGTCTGTTCACAGATACGCAGTATTTT
V gene: TRBV12-3/TRBV12-4; J gene: TRBJ2-7; clone size: NA; D gene: NA; CDR3 protein: CASSRSGQSSYEQYF; CDR3 DNA: TGTGCCAGCAGTCGGTCAGGCCAGAGCTCCTACGAGCAGTACTTC
V gene: TRBV11-3; J gene: TRBJ2-2; clone size: few; D gene: NA; CDR3 protein: CASSHSTGELFF; CDR3 DNA: TGTGCCAGCAGCCATAGCACCGGGGAGCTGTTTTTT
V gene: TRBV7-6; J gene: TRBJ1-6; clone size: NA; D gene: TRBD1; CDR3 protein: CASSSPGQGSSPLHF; CDR3 DNA: TGTGCCAGCAGCTCTCCGGGACAGGGGAGTTCACCCCTCCACTTT
V gene: TRBV12-3/TRBV12-4; J gene: TRBJ1-2; clone size: few; D gene: NA; CDR3 protein: CASSPGDSQYGYTF; CDR3 DNA: TGTGCCAGCAGTCCCGGGGACTCTCAGTATGGCTACACCTTC
V gene: TRBV7-2; J gene: TRBJ1-3; clone size: many; D gene: NA; CDR3 protein: CASSLEGTLVTIYF; CDR3 DNA: TGTGCCAGCAGCTTAGAGGGAACCCTCGTCACCATATATTTT
V gene: TRBV25-1; J gene: TRBJ2-1; clone size: NA; D gene: NA; CDR3 protein: CASSPYDVNTYNEQFF; CDR3 DNA: TGTGCCAGCAGTCCCTACGATGTGAATACCTACAATGAGCAGTTCTTC
V gene: TRBV6-1; J gene: TRBJ2-1; clone size: once; D gene: TRBD2; CDR3 protein: CASSAPGLAPDEQFF; CDR3 DNA: TGTGCCAGCAGTGCTCCGGGACTAGCACCCGATGAGCAGTTCTTC
V gene: TRBV4-1; J gene: TRBJ2-5; clone size: NA; D gene: NA; CDR3 protein: CASSQSNGAGETQYF; CDR3 DNA: TGCGCCAGCAGCCAGAGCAATGGGGCCGGGGAGACCCAGTACTTC
V gene: TRBV12-5; J gene: TRBJ2-5; clone size: NA; D gene: NA; CDR3 protein: CASGSPVGETQYF; CDR3 DNA: TGTGCTAGTGGTTCCCCCGTTGGGGAGACCCAGTACTTC
V gene: TRBV24-1; J gene: TRBJ2-1; clone size: NA; D gene: NA; CDR3 protein: CATSLKSGDEQFF; CDR3 DNA: TGTGCCACCAGCCTCAAGTCCGGCGATGAGCAGTTCTTC
V gene: TRBV7-6; J gene: TRBJ1-2; clone size: NA; D gene: NA; CDR3 protein: CASSLDGGPSGYTF; CDR3 DNA: TGTGCCAGCAGCTTAGATGGGGGCCCGTCTGGCTACACCTTC
V gene: TRBV5-1; J gene: TRBJ2-5; clone size: NA; D gene: NA; CDR3 protein: CASADQETQYF; CDR3 DNA: TGCGCCAGCGCCGACCAAGAGACCCAGTACTTC
V gene: TRBV5-5; J gene: TRBJ2-1; clone size: few; D gene: NA; CDR3 protein: CASSFLGGPNNEQFF; CDR3 DNA: TGTGCCAGCAGCTTCCTCGGGGGGCCTAACAATGAGCAGTTCTTC
V gene: TRBV18; J gene: TRBJ2-1; clone size: few; D gene: NA; CDR3 protein: CASSPNRTANEQFF; CDR3 DNA: TGTGCCAGCTCACCAAACAGGACAGCTAATGAGCAGTTCTTC
V gene: TRBV4-1; J gene: TRBJ1-6; clone size: few; D gene: TRBD1; CDR3 protein: CASSPRTGGENSPLHF; CDR3 DNA: TGCGCCAGCAGCCCCCGGACAGGGGGGGAAAATTCACCCCTCCACTTT
V gene: TRBV15; J gene: TRBJ2-1; clone size: few; D gene: NA; CDR3 protein: CATSRDPDRPGYNEQFF; CDR3 DNA: TGTGCCACCAGCAGAGACCCAGACAGGCCGGGCTACAATGAGCAGTTCTTC
V gene: TRBV6-8; J gene: TRBJ2-5; clone size: NA; D gene: NA; CDR3 protein: CASSYLGGPETQYF; CDR3 DNA: TGTGCCAGCAGTTACCTGGGGGGCCCAGAGACCCAGTACTTC
V gene: TRBV7-2; J gene: TRBJ1-1; clone size: few; D gene: NA; CDR3 protein: CASFGGAEAFF; CDR3 DNA: TGTGCTAGTTTCGGCGGGGCTGAAGCTTTCTTT
V gene: TRBV6-5; J gene: TRBJ1-4; clone size: NA; D gene: TRBD1; CDR3 protein: CASSYLRDRNEKLFF; CDR3 DNA: TGTGCCAGCAGTTACCTCCGGGACAGGAATGAAAAACTGTTTTTT
V gene: TRBV19; J gene: TRBJ2-1; clone size: once; D gene: TRBD2; CDR3 protein: CASSLLAVNEQFF; CDR3 DNA: TGTGCCAGTAGTCTCCTAGCGGTCAATGAGCAGTTCTTC
V gene: TRBV7-7; J gene: TRBJ2-2; clone size: NA; D gene: TRBD2; CDR3 protein: CASSLYSGGAGTGELFF; CDR3 DNA: TGTGCTAGCAGCCTATATAGCGGGGGGGCCGGCACCGGGGAGCTGTTTTTT
V gene: TRBV19; J gene: TRBJ2-2; clone size: many; D gene: NA; CDR3 protein: CASSSRATNTGELFF; CDR3 DNA: TGTGCCAGTAGTAGTAGGGCAACTAACACCGGGGAGCTGTTTTTT
V gene: TRBV27; J gene: TRBJ1-6; clone size: NA; D gene: TRBD1; CDR3 protein: CASSLVTGGNSPLHF; CDR3 DNA: TGTGCCAGCAGTTTGGTGACAGGGGGAAATTCACCCCTCCACTTT
V gene: TRBV27; J gene: TRBJ2-2; clone size: few; D gene: TRBD1; CDR3 protein: CASCSGTGTGELFF; CDR3 DNA: TGTGCCAGCTGCTCCGGGACAGGGACCGGGGAGCTGTTTTTT
V gene: TRBV27; J gene: TRBJ2-6; clone size: NA; D gene: NA; CDR3 protein: CASSQPRVSGANVLTF; CDR3 DNA: TGTGCCAGCAGTCAACCCAGGGTCTCTGGGGCCAACGTCCTGACTTTC
V gene: TRBV27; J gene: TRBJ2-5; clone size: NA; D gene: NA; CDR3 protein: CASSFQGFYETLYF; CDR3 DNA: TGTGCCAGCAGTTTCCAGGGATTTTACGAGACCCTGTACTTC